This entry lists 10 T cell receptor beta chains sequenced from one sample in a study of glioma-infiltrating T cells. Using RNA template, CDR3s of TCR alpha and beta were amplified with iRepertoire arm-PCR. TCRdb analysed the multiplex PCR reads with MiXCR anew, one entry per CDR3 protein. The sample gives around 130,000 distinct CDR3 sequences, under 30% of which show up once; 25% to 30% is in the top ten. Input material: glioma tissue, nonneoplastic brain tissue, or PBMCs (not recorded which). The receptors were sampled from a human donor with low-grade glioma or glioblastoma, undergoing nonglioma brain surgery, or in good health (not recorded which).

In its sample, this clonotype was seen many times. J is TRBJ1-1 and V is TRBV28; no clear D gene. CDR3 length equals 15 residues. The germline V gene has CDR1 MDHEN and CDR2 SYDVKM. The V end lost 2 bases, the J end lost 3 bases, and 13 bases lay between the germline ends. This CDR3 is CASSLHLNTDTEAFF. DNA of the CDR3: TGTGCCAGCAGTTTACACCTCAACACTGACACTGAAGCTTTCTTT.

This clonotype was seen only a few times. The V call is TRBV12-3 or TRBV12-4, the J call TRBJ1-5; possibly TRBD1 for D (5 bases). Between the trimmed V and J ends, which lost 7 bases and 0 bases, there was a span of 16 bases. This CDR3 is built from 16 residues. CDR3: CASNPFGGYSNQPQHF. The DNA of the CDR3 is TGTGCCAGCAACCCCTTCGGGGGATATAGCAATCAGCCCCAGCATTTT.

This clonotype was counted at least ten times. The gene calls are TRBV6-1 and TRBJ2-7; 7 bases are shared with TRBD2. The CDR3 has 14 amino acids. After removal of 7 bases from V and 2 bases from J, the junction contained 8 bases not matched to a gene. Germline-derived CDR1 and CDR2 are MNHNS and SASEGT. This CDR3 is CASTRGVATYEQYV. The DNA for the CDR3 is TGTGCCAGCACCCGGGGGGTCGCGACCTACGAGCAGTACGTC.

The CDR3 sequence is CARGPDESQYF. CDR3 in DNA: TGCGCCAGGGGACCAGACGAAAGCCAGTACTTC. The V and J genes are TRBV5-1 and TRBJ2-5, with D tentatively TRBD1 or TRBD2 (5 bases each). Deletions cut 8 bases from V and 10 bases from J, with 15 bases between. CDR3 length: 11 residues. Germline V CDR1 and CDR2: SGHRS, YFSETQ.

This clonotype occurred many times. The gene calls are TRBV6-1 and TRBJ1-5; possible D gene TRBD1, 6 bases. V lost 5 bases and J 5 bases, leaving 16 bases between the germline ends. CDR1 and CDR2 (germline): MNHNS, SASEGT. The CDR3 covers 15 residues. In DNA, the CDR3 is TGTGCCAGCAGTAACCCCCGGCAGGGGTATCAGCCCCAGCATTTT. Translating gives CASSNPRQGYQPQHF.

This rearrangement joins TRBV11-2 to TRBJ1-2; a possible D gene is TRBD1 (5 bases). From germline, CDR1 is SGHAT and CDR2 FQNNGV. CDR3 length: 15 amino acids. V lost 5 bases and J 8 bases, leaving 21 bases between the germline ends. The CDR3 region has the DNA TGTGCCAGCAGCCAGAGACACCAACTACGGGGGGGCTACACCTTC. Its translation is CASSQRHQLRGGYTF.

The V and J genes are TRBV20-1 and TRBJ2-2; tentatively, D is TRBD1 (8 bases). V was trimmed by 4 bases and J by 6 bases, leaving 18 bases between them. The CDR3 is 15 amino acids. CDR1 is DFQATT, CDR2 SNEGSKA, per germline (reference sequence). Written as DNA, the CDR3 is TGCAGTGCTAATCAACAGGGGGGGCTCGCCGGGGAGCTGTTTTTT. Its protein is CSANQQGGLAGELFF.

Remarks on this clonotype: A much larger clone lies a single base off, so this may be a read error. The gene calls are TRBV28 and TRBJ1-1; no firm D call. CDR1 is MDHEN and CDR2 is SYDVKM in the germline V gene. The CDR3 contains 12 residues. The CDR3 sequence is CASSFQEAEALF. The CDR3 coding sequence is TGTGCCAGCAGTTTCCAAGAGGCTGAAGCTTTATTT.

This clonotype was counted at least ten times. This chain links TRBV15 with TRBJ2-7, with TRBD2 identical over 8 bases. The CDR3 loop spans 15 amino acids. Germline-derived CDR1 and CDR2 are LNHNV and YYDKDF (reference sequence). Trimming removed 0 bases from V and 4 bases from J; junction bases left unmatched: 5. The CDR3 DNA reads TGTGCCACCAGCAGAGATAAAAGCGGGGGTTACGAGCAGTACGTC. Encoded protein: CATSRDKSGGYEQYV.

This chain joins TRBV20-1 and TRBJ1-1; D uncertain. This CDR3 contains 15 residues. Germline loops: CDR1 DFQATT, CDR2 SNEGSKA (reference sequence). V shed 0 bases and J shed 3 bases, with 14 bases lying between them. This CDR3 reads CSARDRHKSYTEAFF. In DNA form, the CDR3 reads TGCAGTGCTAGAGATCGTCATAAATCGTACACTGAAGCTTTCTTT.